The 6 T cell receptor beta chains reported below all come from one sample, sequenced in a study of T-cell reconstitution after alpha-beta-depleted transplantation in children. Preparing the TCRbeta library involved the use of unique molecular identifiers. TCRdb re-called the PCR reads through MiXCR, storing one row per CDR3 protein. The sample carries approximately 230,000 distinct CDR3 sequences, 25% recorded once. Sequenced material: PBMCs, taken before TCRalphabeta/CD19-depleted stem cell transplant. The receptors stem from a girl aged 2-10 years with Fanconi anemia, due to receive a stem cell transplant.

This clonotype has a count of ten or more. The V call is TRBV21-1, the J call TRBJ2-5; the table assigns TRBD1, which was not confirmed against the DNA. TRBV21-1 is a pseudogene segment. The CDR3 is made up of 15 amino acids. CDR3 bases: TGTGCCAGCGGCCCCGGTATCATAACCCAAGAGACCCAGTACTTC. It encodes CASGPGIITQETQYF.

The chain combines TRBV7-9 with TRBJ2-7, with 8 bases fitting TRBD1. CDR1 and CDR2 (germline): SEHNR, FQNEAQ (reference sequence). This CDR3 region has 16 residues. V trimming: 0 bases; J trimming: 3 bases; junction bases outside the gene matches: 7. The CDR3 is CASSLASGTGNYEQYF. CDR3 coding DNA: TGTGCCAGCAGCTTAGCCTCCGGGACAGGTAACTACGAGCAGTACTTC.

J is TRBJ1-1 and V is TRBV29-1; D not certain. The CDR3 has 12 amino acids. CDR1 SQVTM and CDR2 ANQGSEA come from the germline V gene. The ends were cut back, 5 bases at V and 3 bases at J, with 10 bases in the middle. The CDR3 protein is CSVFGGDTEAFF. In nucleotides, the CDR3 is TGCAGCGTTTTTGGAGGTGACACTGAAGCTTTCTTT.

At least ten counts were recorded for this clonotype. The V gene is TRBV6-6, the J gene TRBJ2-1, with TRBD1 matching over 8 bases. CDR1 and CDR2 from the germline V gene are MNHNY and SVGAGI (reference sequence). V shed 0 bases and J 8 bases; nucleotides not matched to a gene: 6. CDR3 length equals 15 residues. CDR3 in amino acids: CASSYSRTGWHEQFF. The CDR3 DNA sequence: TGTGCCAGCAGTTACTCCCGGACAGGGTGGCATGAGCAGTTCTTC.

This clonotype was counted many times. The gene calls are TRBV4-2 and TRBJ1-1, with D uncertain. The CDR3 extends over 13 amino acids. Germline loops: CDR1 LGHNA, CDR2 YNFKEQ. Trimming removed 0 bases from V and 4 bases from J, with 6 bases in between. Here the CDR3 reads CASSQEMFTEAFF. The CDR3 coding sequence is TGTGCCAGCAGCCAAGAAATGTTCACTGAAGCTTTCTTT.

The sample holds a few counts of this clonotype. The chain has TRBV29-1 and TRBJ2-2; D may be TRBD1 (6 bases). The CDR3 covers 12 residues. Per the germline V gene, CDR1 is SQVTM and CDR2 is ANQGSEA. Trimming pared 6 bases from V and 7 bases from J, leaving 12 bases between. The CDR3 DNA reads TGCAGCGTGGAAAGGGACATCGGGGAGCTGTTTTTT. Its protein product is CSVERDIGELFF.